This T cell receptor (beta chain) was recorded in a study of siplizumab effects on memory and regulatory T cells (dated by TCRdb to between 2017 and 2020). As for the study more broadly: The effect of the anti-CD2 antibody siplizumab on alloreactive T-cell subsets was examined in allogeneic mixed lymphocyte reactions constructed from human PBMCs.

The library was made by the immunoSEQ multiplex PCR assay. Roughly 100,000 TCR templates per sample were assayed by the deep sequencing platform. Genomic DNA extracted from sorted T cells was used for TCRbeta CDR3 sequencing. The published analysis was carried out like this. Clonal analysis of TCRbeta CDR3 data was done in the R programming language. Unstimulated samples were compared with post-reaction CFSE-low samples to define alloreactive CD4+ and CD8+ clones. Alloreactive CD4+ clones were assigned to regulatory or non-regulatory origin by matching sequences to sorted unstimulated Treg and non-Treg repertoires. Entries here come from immuneACCESS through TCRdb and include only in-frame sequences with V and J called. Some clones fail to appear in such tables; in the studies checked, an unresolved V gene covers under half of the shortfall, and the cause of the remainder is unknown. Clone size and the V and J calls come from that table; the DNA yielded D and trimming. Present in this sample are 100,000 or so clones, around nine tenths of which were seen just once. In total, the top ten clones hold approximately 12% of the sample.

As for this clone: Its antigen target is currently unknown. Base quality data are lacking; no much larger clone is found one base away.

TCRbeta CDR3 sequencing was performed on sorted unstimulated T cells and on proliferating T cells recovered from mixed lymphocyte reactions. Fresh whole blood from fewer than 12 HLA-typed healthy donors was used to isolate PBMCs. To map where alloreactive clones came from, CD4+ non-regulatory T cells in the unstimulated state were FACS-sorted. Spanning cysteine to phenylalanine, the CDR3 consists of 12 amino acids. Only the CDR3 part of the read is kept: 36 bases, read in frame from the first base. V drops 2 bases and J drops 3 bases, leaving 7 bases in between. Via the germline V gene (reference sequence), CDR1 is GTSNPN and CDR2 SVGIG. Broader findings and caveats from the paper: About 75-96% of proliferating CD4+ or CD8+ clones could not be given a naive or memory phenotype. Unstimulated naive T cells appeared to be more diverse than memory T cells, and naive cells seemed to make a substantial contribution to the alloresponse. The suppressive function of proliferating Tregs from siplizumab cultures was not functionally confirmed. Among mappable alloreactive CD4+ clones, an average Treg-derived fraction of almost 70% was observed with siplizumab, compared with roughly 27% in control reactions. Sequences below about 10^-5 frequency were poorly captured, so only a minor fraction of alloreactive clones could be mapped to unstimulated subsets. The cumulative frequency of alloreactive sequences traceable to unstimulated CD4+ memory T cells was significantly reduced by siplizumab.

The source is a human donor in good health. The chain is encoded by TRBV30 joined to TRBJ1-2; there is no confident call for the D gene. The source material was non-Treg CD4+ T cells sorted from blood. Interpreted using the paper, the cell subset or site label stands for: FACS-sorted unstimulated CD4+ non-regulatory T cells. Read as DNA, the sequence is TGTGCCTGGAGTTCATGGGACTATGGCTACACCTTC. It codes for CAWSSWDYGYTF.